A single sample is the source of the 28 T cell receptor beta chains below, sequenced in a study of radiotherapy plus CTLA-4 blockade in lung cancer. Assay: immunoSEQ multiplex PCR; the TCRdb copy retains only in-frame clones and omits some. The sample comprises 25,000 to 35,000 clones, around four fifths of which are singletons, and 6.5% to 8.5% rests with the top ten. The sample consisted of peripheral blood, taken from a patient treated with radiotherapy plus ipilimumab. These receptors were taken from a human donor with non-small cell lung cancer who had stable disease on radiotherapy plus ipilimumab.

The chain links TRBV4-1 to TRBJ2-2; 14 bases match TRBD2. With 3 bases clipped from V and 0 bases from J, the junction kept 15 bases outside the gene matches. The CDR3 is 22 amino acids. Per the germline V gene, CDR1 is MGHRA and CDR2 is YSYEKL. DNA of the CDR3: TGCGCCAGCAGCCACCAAAGGACGAGGACTAGCGGGGGGACTTCGAACACCGGGGAGCTGTTTTTT. Its translation is CASSHQRTRTSGGTSNTGELFF.

The J gene is TRBJ1-2, the V gene TRBV6-5; TRBD1 matches at 7 bases. This CDR3 comprises 14 residues. Trimming removed 10 bases from V and 5 bases from J; junction bases left unmatched: 13. Germline-derived CDR1 and CDR2 are MNHEY and SVGAGI. As DNA, the CDR3 is TGTGCCACCAGGGGCGGGGAGGGGGCGTATGGCTACACCTTC. Translation: CATRGGEGAYGYTF.

The CDR3 loop reads CASSPNFGQGFEKLFF. The CDR3 DNA reads as TGTGCCAGCAGCCCGAACTTTGGACAGGGTTTTGAAAAACTGTTTTTT. The chain carries TRBV5-6 and TRBJ1-4; 8 nucleotides agree with TRBD1. The CDR3 is 16 residues long. Per germline, CDR1 SGHDT and CDR2 YYEEEE. V lost 4 bases and J lost 7; bases outside the gene matches: 12.

This chain uses TRBV19 with TRBJ1-1; D remains unclear. Looked up from germline, CDR1 is LNHDA and CDR2 is SQIVND (reference sequence). There are 13 residues in the CDR3. V gave up 3 bases and J gave up 1 base, with 6 bases separating them. CDR3 DNA: TGTGCCAGTAGTATGGGCGGGAACACTGAAGCTTTCTTT. As protein: CASSMGGNTEAFF.

The V and J genes are TRBV5-1 and TRBJ1-6, with 8 bases identical to TRBD1. This CDR3 spans 14 amino acids. V shed 4 bases, J shed 9 bases, and the junction held 6 bases outside the gene matches. Germline loops: CDR1 SGHRS, CDR2 YFSETQ. The CDR3 DNA follows: TGCGCCAGCAGCACCGGACAGGGTGGTTCACCCCTCCACTTT. Encoded protein: CASSTGQGGSPLHF.

The rearrangement joins TRBV6-1 to TRBJ1-5; tentatively, D is TRBD1 (6 bases). This CDR3 region has 14 residues. The V end was cut by 5 bases, the J end by 4 bases, with 12 bases between. Per the germline V gene, CDR1 is MNHNS and CDR2 is SASEGT. The CDR3 loop reads CASSSGEGNQPQHF. The CDR3 nucleotides are TGTGCCAGCAGTTCAGGGGAGGGGAATCAGCCCCAGCATTTT.

The chain is built from TRBV7-2 and TRBJ2-7; 7 bases fit TRBD1. Germline CDR1 and CDR2: SGHTA and FQGNSA. CDR3 length: 15 residues. V shed 0 bases and J 1 base; nucleotides not matched to a gene: 3. Here the CDR3 reads CASSLAGTVSYEQYF. CDR3 bases: TGTGCCAGCAGCTTAGCGGGGACAGTTTCCTACGAGCAGTACTTC.

The chain has TRBV11-2 and TRBJ1-4, with D uncertain. Germline V gene sequence: CDR1 SGHAT, CDR2 FQNNGV. The CDR3 covers 12 residues. Trimming pared 5 bases from V and 7 bases from J, leaving 8 bases between. CDR3 protein: CASSPRFEKLFF. In nucleotides, the CDR3 is TGTGCCAGCAGCCCTCGTTTTGAAAAACTGTTTTTT. The variable domain in full, with the rest retrieved from reference TRBV11-2 and TRBJ1-4, is EAGVAQSPRYKIIEKRQSVAFWCNPISGHATLYWYQQILGQGPKLLIQFQNNGVVDDSQLPKDRFSAERLKGVDSTLKIQPAKLEDSAVYLCASSPRFEKLFFGSGTQLSVL.

This sequence joins TRBV11-2 and TRBJ2-1, with TRBD1 identical over 7 bases. J gave up 7 bases and V 3 bases, and 9 bases lay outside the gene matches. Germline assignment: CDR1 SGHAT and CDR2 FQNNGV. The CDR3 totals 15 residues. DNA of the CDR3: TGTGCCAGCAGCTTTTCCGGGACAGCTACTAATGAGCAGTTCTTC. Translated: CASSFSGTATNEQFF. Full variable domain (rest looked up from reference TRBV11-2 and TRBJ2-1): EAGVAQSPRYKIIEKRQSVAFWCNPISGHATLYWYQQILGQGPKLLIQFQNNGVVDDSQLPKDRFSAERLKGVDSTLKIQPAKLEDSAVYLCASSFSGTATNEQFFGPGTRLTVL.

The V gene is TRBV7-3, the J gene TRBJ2-3, with 9 bases identical to TRBD2. Germline CDR1 SGHTA, CDR2 FQGTGA. The CDR3 runs 15 residues. V lost 7 bases, J lost 2 bases, and 7 bases stayed unmatched. The CDR3 DNA reads as TGTGCCAGCACCCTTGCGGGGGGGCTCACAGATACGCAGTATTTT. Amino acid sequence: CASTLAGGLTDTQYF.

In this sample, this clone turned up a few times. The chain employs TRBV7-8 and TRBJ1-3, with 7 bases identical to TRBD1. The germline gives CDR1 SGHVS, CDR2 FQNEAQ. This CDR3 spans 14 amino acids. V dropped 3 bases and J dropped 2; count of bases not matched to a gene: 1. The CDR3 sequence is CASSFRGAGNTIYF. CDR3 nucleotide sequence: TGTGCCAGCAGCTTCAGGGGGGCTGGAAACACCATATATTTT. Together with reference TRBV7-8 and TRBJ1-3, the CDR3 gives the full variable domain: GAGVSQSPRYKVAKRGQDVALRCDPISGHVSLFWYQQALGQGPEFLTYFQNEAQLDKSGLPSDRFFAERPEGSVSTLKIQRTQQEDSAVYLCASSFRGAGNTIYFGEGSWLTVV.

This chain links TRBV4-3 with TRBJ2-7; D not certain. The CDR3 loop spans 14 amino acids. Germline assignment: CDR1 LGHNA and CDR2 YSLEER. V lost 0 bases to trimming and J lost 2 bases, with 8 bases between them. Here the CDR3 reads CASSQDYGAYEQYF. Written as DNA, the CDR3 is TGCGCCAGCAGCCAAGATTACGGAGCCTACGAGCAGTACTTC.

This clone was observed a handful of times. This chain uses TRBV27 with TRBJ2-1; D possibly corresponds to TRBD2 (7 bases). V lost 2 bases and J lost 8, with 10 bases in between. Germline CDR1 and CDR2: MNHEY and SMNVEV (reference sequence). There are 13 residues in the CDR3. DNA for the CDR3: TGTGCCAGCAGTTTAAGGGGGGGCGATGAGCAGTTCTTC. It specifies CASSLRGGDEQFF.

This clone came up once. The V and J genes are TRBV5-5 and TRBJ1-6; maybe TRBD1 (5 bases). Trimming shortened V by 0 bases and J by 8 bases, and 12 bases separated the two germline ends. This CDR3 has 15 residues. Germline lookup yields CDR1 SGHKS and CDR2 YYEKEE (reference sequence). CDR3: CASSLVGRADSPLHF. The CDR3 DNA is TGTGCCAGCAGCTTGGTCGGCAGGGCGGATTCACCCCTCCACTTT.

The V gene is TRBV4-2, the J gene TRBJ2-5; either TRBD1 or TRBD2 may supply D (5 bases each). The CDR3 length is 15 residues. With 1 base removed from V and 4 bases from J, the gap between germline ends came to 13 bases. Germline assignment: CDR1 LGHNA and CDR2 YNFKEQ. The CDR3 spells CASSQVRGPGETQYF. The CDR3, as DNA: TGTGCCAGCAGCCAAGTTCGGGGCCCGGGAGAGACCCAGTACTTC.

This clone was counted a single time. The V and J genes are TRBV5-1 and TRBJ1-3, with D perhaps TRBD1 (6 bases). In germline, CDR1 is SGHRS, CDR2 YFSETQ. The ends were cut back, 1 base at V and 2 bases at J, with 7 bases in the middle. There are 14 residues in the CDR3. This CDR3 reads CASSLRGAGNTIYF. The CDR3 coding sequence is TGCGCCAGCAGCTTGAGGGGGGCTGGAAACACCATATATTTT.

V is TRBV9 and J is TRBJ2-2; D gene uncertain. Germline V CDR1 and CDR2: SGDLS, YYNGEE. V lost 0 bases, J lost 2 bases, and 8 bases lay in between. The length of the CDR3 is 15 residues. Here the CDR3 reads CASSVAVRNTGELFF. CDR3 coding DNA: TGTGCCAGCAGCGTAGCCGTCAGAAACACCGGGGAGCTGTTTTTT.

The V and J genes are TRBV7-8 and TRBJ1-1; unclear D gene. The CDR3 covers 14 residues. Germline V gene sequence: CDR1 SGHVS, CDR2 FQNEAQ. V lost 3 bases and J 3 bases, leaving 11 bases between the germline ends. Here the CDR3 DNA reads TGTGCCAGCAGCTTCTTCCGGAGGGACACTGAAGCTTTCTTT. It specifies CASSFFRRDTEAFF. Drawing the rest from reference TRBV7-8 and TRBJ1-1, the complete variable domain is GAGVSQSPRYKVAKRGQDVALRCDPISGHVSLFWYQQALGQGPEFLTYFQNEAQLDKSGLPSDRFFAERPEGSVSTLKIQRTQQEDSAVYLCASSFFRRDTEAFFGQGTRLTVV.

This clone was seen a few times. This chain uses TRBV5-4 with TRBJ1-2, with 8 nucleotides matching TRBD1. The CDR3 totals 15 residues. J was trimmed by 3 bases and V by 0 bases; bases with no gene match: 4. The germline V gene has CDR1 SGHNT and CDR2 YYREEE (reference sequence). CDR3 nucleotides: TGTGCCAGCAGCTTGGCCGGGACAGGCCACTATGGCTACACCTTC. It codes for CASSLAGTGHYGYTF. Combining the CDR3 with reference TRBV5-4 and TRBJ1-2 gives the whole variable domain ETGVTQSPTHLIKTRGQQVTLRCSSQSGHNTVSWYQQALGQGPQFIFQYYREEENGRGNFPPRFSGLQFPNYSSELNVNALELDDSALYLCASSLAGTGHYGYTFGSGTRLTVV.

The gene calls are TRBV14 and TRBJ2-3, with a weak D call TRBD2 (5 bases). Trimming cost V 4 bases and J 1 base, with 9 bases left between them. CDR1 SGHDN and CDR2 FVKESK come from the germline V gene. The CDR3 contains 14 residues. The CDR3: CASSPRTGTDTQYF. CDR3 DNA sequence: TGTGCCAGCAGCCCCCGGACTGGCACAGATACGCAGTATTTT. The entire variable domain, with the rest obtained from reference TRBV14 and TRBJ2-3, is as follows: EAGVTQFPSHSVIEKGQTVTLRCDPISGHDNLYWYRRVMGKEIKFLLHFVKESKQDESGMPNNRFLAERTGGTYSTLKVQPAELEDSGVYFCASSPRTGTDTQYFGPGTRLTVL.

V usage is TRBV5-1 and J usage is TRBJ2-2, with unresolved D. CDR3 length: 14 residues. Between the trimmed V and J ends, which lost 2 bases and 6 bases, there was a span of 11 bases. The germline V gene encodes CDR1 SGHRS and CDR2 YFSETQ. In DNA, the CDR3 is TGCGCCAGCAGCTTCTTAGCTGCCGCCGGGGAGCTGTTTTTT. This gives the protein CASSFLAAAGELFF.

The chain combines TRBV4-1 with TRBJ1-2; 9 positions agree with TRBD1. CDR3 size: 15 residues. J lost 7 bases, V lost 1 base, and 7 bases had no gene match. The V gene's germline CDR1 is MGHRA and CDR2 YSYEKL. The CDR3 loop reads CASSQVTGGGGGYTF. Written as DNA, the CDR3 is TGCGCCAGCAGCCAAGTTACAGGGGGCGGAGGTGGCTACACCTTC.

The V call is TRBV27, the J call TRBJ1-1; D remains ambiguous. The CDR3 runs to 16 residues. Trimming removed 4 bases from V and 4 bases from J, with 19 bases in between. Germline values: CDR1 MNHEY, CDR2 SMNVEV (reference sequence). In nucleotides, the CDR3 is TGTGCCAGCAGTTCTTTGGTATTCGACCGTGTCACTGAAGCTTTCTTT. Protein: CASSSLVFDRVTEAFF.

The chain joins TRBV29-1 to TRBJ2-3, with a possible D match to TRBD1 (5 bases). V lost 4 bases and J lost 14, with 28 bases in between. The CDR3 length is 15 residues. CDR1 is SQVTM, CDR2 ANQGSEA, per germline. This CDR3 reads CSVVFLGARDSHRYF. The CDR3, as DNA: TGCAGCGTTGTCTTTCTTGGGGCCCGTGACTCCCATCGGTATTTT.

The J gene is TRBJ1-4, the V gene TRBV9, with D hard to call. Between the trimmed V and J ends, which lost 1 base and 3 bases, there was a span of 7 bases. Germline lookup yields CDR1 SGDLS and CDR2 YYNGEE. The CDR3 length is 14 residues. Written as DNA, the CDR3 is TGTGCCAGCAGCGTAACCGGGGCTAATGAAAAACTGTTTTTT. Translated, it gives CASSVTGANEKLFF. Combining the CDR3 with reference TRBV9 and TRBJ1-4 gives the whole variable domain DSGVTQTPKHLITATGQRVTLRCSPRSGDLSVYWYQQSLDQGLQFLIQYYNGEERAKGNILERFSAQQFPDLHSELNLSSLELGDSALYFCASSVTGANEKLFFGSGTQLSVL.

The chain carries TRBV2 and TRBJ1-2, with D tentatively TRBD1 (5 bases). Germline loops: CDR1 SNHLY, CDR2 FYNNEI. V shed 6 bases and J shed 6 bases, with 14 bases lying between them. The CDR3 sequence is 13 residues long. DNA for the CDR3: TGTGCCAGCAGCCCGCGGGGGGTGGATGGCTACACCTTC. Its translation is CASSPRGVDGYTF.

This rearrangement joins TRBV7-7 to TRBJ2-6; no firm D call. V lost 4 bases and J lost 5, with 18 bases in between. Germline CDR1 is SSHAT and CDR2 is FNYEAQ (reference sequence). The CDR3 covers 17 residues. The CDR3 DNA reads as TGTGCCAGCAGCTCTTTCAAAAGTCAAAGTCGGGCCAACGTCCTGACTTTC. Protein: CASSSFKSQSRANVLTF. Drawing the rest from reference TRBV7-7 and TRBJ2-6, the complete variable domain is GAGVSQSPRYKVTKRGQDVTLRCDPISSHATLYWYQQALGQGPEFLTYFNYEAQPDKSGLPSDRFSAERPEGSISTLTIQRTEQRDSAMYRCASSSFKSQSRANVLTFGAGSRLTVL.

DNA of the CDR3: TGTGCCAGTATGGAGAATAATGAAAAACTGTTTTTT. This gives the protein CASMENNEKLFF. This rearrangement joins TRBV19 to TRBJ1-4; D uncertain. This CDR3 spans 12 amino acids. Deletions cut 7 bases from V and 4 bases from J, with 7 bases between. CDR1 and CDR2 from the germline V gene are LNHDA and SQIVND (reference sequence).